Each of the 5 T cell receptor beta chains below was sequenced from the same sample in a study of CD8 T cells in cerebrospinal fluid in Alzheimer's disease. TCRdb re-called the 10x single-cell sequencing reads and catalogs CDR3 proteins one per entry, DNA excluded. In total, the table holds 1,500 to 2,000 distinct CDR3 sequences. Source material: cerebrospinal fluid. These receptors came from a human donor with mild cognitive impairment.

According to its frequency, this clonotype is large. The chain uses TRBV2 and TRBJ2-3. Germline CDR1 and CDR2: SNHLY and FYNNEI. There are 11 residues in the CDR3. CDR3 in amino acids: CASYSTDTQYF.

V usage is TRBV5-1 and J usage is TRBJ2-3; the D gene TCRdb calls, TRBD1, cannot be checked with no DNA. The CDR3 length is 16 residues. CDR1 is SGHRS and CDR2 is YFSETQ in the germline V gene. CDR3 in amino acids: CASSLAPGAGTDTQYF.

By frequency, this clonotype is medium-sized. This sequence joins TRBV18 and TRBJ2-1. Germline V lookup: CDR1 KGHSH, CDR2 LQKENI. The CDR3 loop spans 15 amino acids. The CDR3: CASSPLRTSNNEQFF.

By frequency, this clonotype is medium-sized. The chain has TRBV27 and TRBJ2-3; TCRdb's D gene call, TRBD2, goes unchecked for lack of DNA. This CDR3 region has 15 residues. CDR1 is MNHEY and CDR2 is SMNVEV in the germline V gene (reference sequence). The CDR3 loop reads CASSWRLAGPDTQYF.

This clonotype is deemed medium-sized (0.01 to 0.1%) by its frequency. This sequence joins TRBV7-2 and TRBJ2-2; TCRdb returns TRBD2, unconfirmable since there is no DNA. Germline V CDR1 and CDR2: SGHTA, FQGNSA. The CDR3 sequence is 15 residues long. The CDR3 loop reads CASRWEGLGTGELFF. The variable domain in full, completed from reference TRBV7-2 and TRBJ2-2, reads GAGVSQSPSNKVTEKGKDVELRCDPISGHTALYWYRQSLGQGLEFLIYFQGNSAPDKSGLPSDRFSAERTGGSVSTLTIQRTQQEDSAVYLCASRWEGLGTGELFFGEGSRLTVL.